The 3 T cell receptor beta chains given below trace back to one sample, sequenced in a study of glioma-infiltrating T cells. The iRepertoire nested amplicon-rescue multiplex PCR amplified TCR alpha and beta CDR3s from RNA. MiXCR, run by TCRdb on the multiplex PCR reads, gives a single entry per CDR3 protein. The sample includes tens of thousands of distinct CDR3 sequences, 23% of them seen just once. Sample: glioma tissue, nonneoplastic brain tissue, or PBMCs (not recorded which). These receptors came from a human donor with low-grade glioma or glioblastoma, undergoing nonglioma brain surgery, or in good health (not recorded which).

V is TRBV20-1 and J is TRBJ2-2, with 12 bases identical to TRBD1. Germline-derived CDR1 and CDR2 are DFQATT and SNEGSKA (reference sequence). This CDR3 has 13 amino acids. V lost 6 bases and J lost 6; bases outside the gene matches: 2. CDR3 DNA: TGCAGTGCGGGGACAGGGGGCCCCGGGGAGCTGTTTTTT. Its translation is CSAGTGGPGELFF.

The chain combines TRBV6-1 with TRBJ2-1; 8 nucleotides match TRBD2. Trimming cost V 5 bases and J 7 bases; bases outside gene matches: 7. The CDR3 is made up of 14 amino acids. CDR1 is MNHNS and CDR2 is SASEGT in the germline V gene. The CDR3 sequence is CASSWPGGPNEQFF. The CDR3 coding sequence is TGTGCCAGCAGTTGGCCGGGGGGGCCTAATGAGCAGTTCTTC.

As concerns this clonotype: A read error is possible here, since a much larger clone lies one base away. The chain combines TRBV20-1 with TRBJ2-6; D is undetermined. From germline, CDR1 is DFQATT and CDR2 SNEGSKA (reference sequence). V gave up 0 bases and J gave up 2 bases, with 11 bases separating them. This CDR3 contains 16 residues. The CDR3 loop is CSARDGTVPGANVLTF. Written as DNA, the CDR3 is TGCAGTGCTAGAGATGGAACAGTCCCTGGGGCCAACGTCCTGACTTTC.